The sequence of this T cell receptor (beta chain) was determined in a study of beta chain features in type 1 diabetes. Study-level results: At VDJ recombination sites, type 1 diabetes patients had fewer insertions and more deleted nucleotides. High TCR expression in some cells could lead to their over-representation in cDNA sequencing.

Every bit of the isolated RNA underwent reverse transcription, so sequencing read expressed TCRB transcripts. Sequenced by immunoSEQ multiplex PCR; TCRdb stores in-frame clones only, minus some. The sample includes about 320,000 clones, around 15% seen only once; the top ten take 5.5% to 7.5%. With respect to this clone: Its antigen remains unknown.

The sequence was collected from a man aged 30-40 years in good health. The specimen was central memory CD4+ T cells from blood.

The CDR3 is CASSSRDRGGYTF. The CDR3 nucleotides are TGTGCCAGCAGCTCTAGGGACAGGGGAGGCTACACCTTC. The chain recombines TRBV7-2 with TRBJ1-2, with TRBD1 identical over 10 bases. The CDR3 runs 13 residues. Germline V gene lookup returns CDR1 SGHTA and CDR2 FQGNSA. Trimming took 4 bases from V and 8 from J; bases not matched to a gene: 4.